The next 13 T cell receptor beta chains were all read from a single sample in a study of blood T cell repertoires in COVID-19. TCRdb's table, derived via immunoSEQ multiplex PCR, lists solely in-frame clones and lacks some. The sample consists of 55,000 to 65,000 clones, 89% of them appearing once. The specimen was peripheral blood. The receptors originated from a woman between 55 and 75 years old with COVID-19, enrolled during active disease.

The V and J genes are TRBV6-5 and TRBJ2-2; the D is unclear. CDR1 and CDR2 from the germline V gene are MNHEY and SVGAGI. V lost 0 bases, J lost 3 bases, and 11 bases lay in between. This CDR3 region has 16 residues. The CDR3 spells CASSYSSRLDTGELFF. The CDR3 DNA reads TGTGCCAGCAGTTACTCGTCCAGACTGGACACCGGGGAGCTGTTTTTT.

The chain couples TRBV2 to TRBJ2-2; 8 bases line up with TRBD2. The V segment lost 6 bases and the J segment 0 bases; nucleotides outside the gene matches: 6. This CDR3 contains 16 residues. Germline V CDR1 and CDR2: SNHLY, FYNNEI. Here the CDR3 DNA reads TGTGCCAGCAGAGAATTTAGCGGGGCGAACACCGGGGAGCTGTTTTTT. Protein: CASREFSGANTGELFF.

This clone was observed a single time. CDR3 sequence reads: CASGADSYQPQHF. CDR3 sequence (DNA): TGTGCCAGCGGGGCGGACAGCTATCAGCCCCAGCATTTT. The chain employs TRBV28 and TRBJ1-5; D might be TRBD1 (6 bases). Per germline, CDR1 MDHEN and CDR2 SYDVKM. The CDR3 has 13 residues. Trimming pared 8 bases from V and 5 bases from J, leaving 13 bases between. The variable domain in full, completed from reference TRBV28 and TRBJ1-5, reads DVKVTQSSRYLVKRTGEKVFLECVQDMDHENMFWYRQDPGLGLRLIYFSYDVKMKEKGDIPEGYSVSREKKERFSLILESASTNQTSMYLCASGADSYQPQHFGDGTRLSIL.

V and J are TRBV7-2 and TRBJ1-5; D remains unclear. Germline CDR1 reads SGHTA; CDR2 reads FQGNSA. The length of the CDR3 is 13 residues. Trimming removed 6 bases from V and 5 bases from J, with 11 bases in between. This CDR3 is CASSPDTYQPQHF. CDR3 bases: TGTGCCAGCAGTCCCGACACCTATCAGCCCCAGCATTTT.

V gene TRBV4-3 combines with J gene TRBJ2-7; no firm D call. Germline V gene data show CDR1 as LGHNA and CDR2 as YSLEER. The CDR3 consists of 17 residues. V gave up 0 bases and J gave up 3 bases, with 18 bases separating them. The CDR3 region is CASSQEGIPYGYYEQYF. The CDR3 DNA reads TGCGCCAGCAGCCAAGAGGGCATACCGTATGGATACTACGAGCAGTACTTC.

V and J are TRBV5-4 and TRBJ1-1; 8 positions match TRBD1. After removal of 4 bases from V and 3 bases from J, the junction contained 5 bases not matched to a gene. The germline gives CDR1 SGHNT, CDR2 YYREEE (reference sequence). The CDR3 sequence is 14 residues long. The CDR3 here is CASSTQGAYTEAFF. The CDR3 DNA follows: TGTGCCAGCAGCACCCAGGGGGCTTACACTGAAGCTTTCTTT.

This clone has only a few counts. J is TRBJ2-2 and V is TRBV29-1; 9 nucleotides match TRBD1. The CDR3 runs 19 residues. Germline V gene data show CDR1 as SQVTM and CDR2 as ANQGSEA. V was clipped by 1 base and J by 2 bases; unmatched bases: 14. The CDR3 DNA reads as TGCAGCGTTGAAGCCCCCGAGGGCGGACAGGGGATCAACACCGGGGAGCTGTTTTTT. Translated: CSVEAPEGGQGINTGELFF.

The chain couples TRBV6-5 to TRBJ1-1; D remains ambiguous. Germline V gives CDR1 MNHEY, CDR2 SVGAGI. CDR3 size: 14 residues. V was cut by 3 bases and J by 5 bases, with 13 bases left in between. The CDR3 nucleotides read TGTGCCAGCAGTTATGGTGAGGGAGGGACTGAAGCTTTCTTT. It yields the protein CASSYGEGGTEAFF.

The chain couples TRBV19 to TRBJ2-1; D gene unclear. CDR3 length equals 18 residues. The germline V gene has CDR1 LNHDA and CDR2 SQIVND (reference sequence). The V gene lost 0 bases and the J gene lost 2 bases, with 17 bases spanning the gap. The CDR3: CASSIDPYRGITYNEQFF. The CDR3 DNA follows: TGTGCCAGTAGTATAGATCCATATCGCGGAATTACCTACAATGAGCAGTTCTTC. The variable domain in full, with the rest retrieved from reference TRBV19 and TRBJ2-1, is DGGITQSPKYLFRKEGQNVTLSCEQNLNHDAMYWYRQDPGQGLRLIYYSQIVNDFQKGDIAEGYSVSREKKESFPLTVTSAQKNPTAFYLCASSIDPYRGITYNEQFFGPGTRLTVL.

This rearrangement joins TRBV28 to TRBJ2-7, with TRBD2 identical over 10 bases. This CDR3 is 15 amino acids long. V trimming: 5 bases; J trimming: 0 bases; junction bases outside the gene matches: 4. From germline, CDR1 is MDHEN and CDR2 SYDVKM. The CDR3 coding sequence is TGTGCCAGCAGTAGGACTAGCGGCAGCTCCTACGAGCAGTACTTC. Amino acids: CASSRTSGSSYEQYF.

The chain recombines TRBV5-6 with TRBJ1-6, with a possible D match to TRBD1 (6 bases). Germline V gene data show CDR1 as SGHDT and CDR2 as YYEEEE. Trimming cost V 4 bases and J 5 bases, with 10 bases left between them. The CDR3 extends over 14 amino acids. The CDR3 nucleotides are TGTGCCAGCAGCCTACAGGGCCATAATTCACCCCTCCACTTT. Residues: CASSLQGHNSPLHF.

The CDR3 nucleotides are TGTGCCAGCAGCCAAACTTTCCGGAACACCGGGGAGCTGTTTTTT. Amino acid sequence: CASSQTFRNTGELFF. The chain carries TRBV14 and TRBJ2-2; D is unclear. The ends were cut back, 2 bases at V and 1 base at J, with 8 bases in the middle. The CDR3 contains 15 residues. The germline V gene encodes CDR1 SGHDN and CDR2 FVKESK.

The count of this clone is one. The CDR3 protein is CASCRQGVFEKLFF. As DNA, the CDR3 is TGTGCCAGCTGTCGACAGGGGGTTTTTGAAAAACTGTTTTTT. The V call is TRBV2, the J call TRBJ1-4, with TRBD1 matching 9 bases. Germline V gene sequence: CDR1 SNHLY, CDR2 FYNNEI. This CDR3 contains 14 residues. Trimming at V came to 8 bases and at J to 7 bases, leaving 8 bases not matched to a gene.